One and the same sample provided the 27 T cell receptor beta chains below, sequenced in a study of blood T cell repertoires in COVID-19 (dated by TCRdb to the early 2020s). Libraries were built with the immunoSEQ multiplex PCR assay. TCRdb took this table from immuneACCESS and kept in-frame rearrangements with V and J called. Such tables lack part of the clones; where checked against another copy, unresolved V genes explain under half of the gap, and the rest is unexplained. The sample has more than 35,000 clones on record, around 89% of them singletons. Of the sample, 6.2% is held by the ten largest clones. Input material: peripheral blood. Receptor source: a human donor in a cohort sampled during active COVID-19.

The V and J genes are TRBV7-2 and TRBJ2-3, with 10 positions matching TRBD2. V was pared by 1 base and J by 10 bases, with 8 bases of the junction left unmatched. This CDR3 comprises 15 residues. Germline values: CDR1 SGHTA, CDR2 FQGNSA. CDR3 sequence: CASSLGSGRAGSQYF. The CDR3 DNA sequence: TGTGCCAGCAGCTTAGGGAGCGGGAGGGCGGGTTCGCAGTATTTT.

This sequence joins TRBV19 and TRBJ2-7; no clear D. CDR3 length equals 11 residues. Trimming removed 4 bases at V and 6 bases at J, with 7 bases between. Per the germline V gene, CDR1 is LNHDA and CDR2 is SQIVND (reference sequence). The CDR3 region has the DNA TGTGCCAGTAGTACGTTCGGCGAGCAGTACTTC. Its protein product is CASSTFGEQYF.

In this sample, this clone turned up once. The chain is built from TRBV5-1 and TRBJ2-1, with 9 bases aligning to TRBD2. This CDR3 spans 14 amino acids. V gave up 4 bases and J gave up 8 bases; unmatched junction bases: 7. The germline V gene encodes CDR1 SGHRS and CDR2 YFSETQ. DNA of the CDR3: TGCGCCAGCAGCGGGACTAGCAGGCTCGATGAGCAGTTCTTC. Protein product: CASSGTSRLDEQFF.

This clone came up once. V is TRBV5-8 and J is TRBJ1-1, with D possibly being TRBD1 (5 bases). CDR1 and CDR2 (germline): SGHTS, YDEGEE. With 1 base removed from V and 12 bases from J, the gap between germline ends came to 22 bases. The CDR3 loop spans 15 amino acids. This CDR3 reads CASSLFFRAGRQSFF. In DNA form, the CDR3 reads TGTGCCAGCAGCTTGTTTTTTAGGGCAGGGCGTCAATCTTTCTTT.

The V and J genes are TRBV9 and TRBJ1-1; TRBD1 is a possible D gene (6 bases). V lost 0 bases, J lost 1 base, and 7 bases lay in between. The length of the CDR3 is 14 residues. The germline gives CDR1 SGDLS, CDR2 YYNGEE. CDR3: CASSVEQGNTEAFF. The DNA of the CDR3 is TGTGCCAGCAGCGTAGAACAGGGGAACACTGAAGCTTTCTTT.

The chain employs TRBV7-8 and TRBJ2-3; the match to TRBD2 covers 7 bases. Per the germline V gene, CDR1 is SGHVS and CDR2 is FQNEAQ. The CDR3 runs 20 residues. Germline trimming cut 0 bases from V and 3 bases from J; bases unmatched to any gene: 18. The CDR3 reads CASSLASRLGTSAATDTQYF. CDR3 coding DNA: TGTGCCAGCAGCTTAGCTTCGCGCCTCGGTACTAGCGCCGCTACAGATACGCAGTATTTT.

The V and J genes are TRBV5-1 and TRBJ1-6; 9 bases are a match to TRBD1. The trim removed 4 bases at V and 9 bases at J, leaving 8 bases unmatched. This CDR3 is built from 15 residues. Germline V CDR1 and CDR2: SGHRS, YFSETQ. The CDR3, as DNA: TGCGCCAGCAGCATAGGGACAGGGAAGAGTTCACCCCTCCACTTT. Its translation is CASSIGTGKSSPLHF. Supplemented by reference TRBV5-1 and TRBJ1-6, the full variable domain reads KAGVTQTPRYLIKTRGQQVTLSCSPISGHRSVSWYQQTPGQGLQFLFEYFSETQRNKGNFPGRFSGRQFSNSRSEMNVSTLELGDSALYLCASSIGTGKSSPLHFGNGTRLTVT.

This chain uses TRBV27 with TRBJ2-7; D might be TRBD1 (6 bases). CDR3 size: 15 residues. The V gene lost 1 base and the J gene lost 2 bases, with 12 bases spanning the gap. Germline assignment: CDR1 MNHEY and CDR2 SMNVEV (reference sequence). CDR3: CASSLYGTGTYEQYF. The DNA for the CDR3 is TGTGCCAGCAGTTTATACGGCACAGGGACCTACGAGCAGTACTTC.

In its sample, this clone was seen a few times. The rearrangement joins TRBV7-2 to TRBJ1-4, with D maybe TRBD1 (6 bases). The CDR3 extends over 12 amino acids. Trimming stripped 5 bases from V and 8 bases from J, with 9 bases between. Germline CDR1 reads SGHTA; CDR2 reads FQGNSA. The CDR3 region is CASSIQGEKLFF. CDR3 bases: TGTGCCAGCAGCATACAGGGAGAAAAACTGTTTTTT.

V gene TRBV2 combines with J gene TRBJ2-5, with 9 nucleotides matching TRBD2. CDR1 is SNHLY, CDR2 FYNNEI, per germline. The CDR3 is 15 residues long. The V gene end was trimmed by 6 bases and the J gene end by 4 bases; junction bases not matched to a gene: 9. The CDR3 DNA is TGTGCCAGCAGATTAGGTAGCGGGAGTAGAGAGACCCAGTACTTC. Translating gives CASRLGSGSRETQYF.

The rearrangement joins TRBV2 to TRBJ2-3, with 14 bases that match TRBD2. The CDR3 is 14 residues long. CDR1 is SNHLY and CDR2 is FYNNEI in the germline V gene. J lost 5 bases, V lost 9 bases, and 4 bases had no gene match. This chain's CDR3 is CARGTSGSGDTQYF. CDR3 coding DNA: TGTGCCAGGGGGACTAGCGGGAGTGGAGATACGCAGTATTTT.

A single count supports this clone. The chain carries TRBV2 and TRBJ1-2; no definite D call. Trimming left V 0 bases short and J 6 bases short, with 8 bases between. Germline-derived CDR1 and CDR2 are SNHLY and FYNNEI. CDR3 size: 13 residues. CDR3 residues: CASSEALGNGYTF. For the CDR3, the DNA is TGTGCCAGCAGTGAAGCGCTCGGGAATGGCTACACCTTC.

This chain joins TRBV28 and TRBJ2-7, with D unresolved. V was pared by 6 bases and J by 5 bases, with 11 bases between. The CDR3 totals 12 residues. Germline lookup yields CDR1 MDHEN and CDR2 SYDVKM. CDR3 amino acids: CASSSSWHEQYF. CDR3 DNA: TGTGCCAGCAGCTCCTCCTGGCACGAGCAGTACTTC.

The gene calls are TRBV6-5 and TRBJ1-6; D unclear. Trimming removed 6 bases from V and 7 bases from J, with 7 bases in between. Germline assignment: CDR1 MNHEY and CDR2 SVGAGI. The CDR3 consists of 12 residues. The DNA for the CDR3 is TGTGCCAGCAGGGCGGAGAATTCACCCCTCCACTTT. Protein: CASRAENSPLHF.

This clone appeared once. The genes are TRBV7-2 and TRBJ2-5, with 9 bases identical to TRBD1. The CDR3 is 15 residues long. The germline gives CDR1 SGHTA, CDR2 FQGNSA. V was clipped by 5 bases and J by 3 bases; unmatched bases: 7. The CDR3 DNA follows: TGTGCCAGCAGCAACCGACAGGGGGGAAAAGAGACCCAGTACTTC. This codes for CASSNRQGGKETQYF.

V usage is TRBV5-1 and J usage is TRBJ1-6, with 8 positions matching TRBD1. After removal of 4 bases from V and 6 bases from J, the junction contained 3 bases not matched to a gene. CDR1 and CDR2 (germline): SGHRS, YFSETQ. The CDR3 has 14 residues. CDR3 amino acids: CASSQQGGNSPLHF. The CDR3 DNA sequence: TGCGCCAGCAGCCAACAGGGGGGTAATTCACCCCTCCACTTT.

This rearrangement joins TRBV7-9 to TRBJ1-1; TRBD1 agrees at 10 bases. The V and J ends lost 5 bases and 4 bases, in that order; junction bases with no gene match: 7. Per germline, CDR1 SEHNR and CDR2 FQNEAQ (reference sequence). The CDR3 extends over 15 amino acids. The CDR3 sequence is CASSVPGTGATEAFF. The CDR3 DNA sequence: TGTGCCAGCAGCGTCCCCGGGACAGGGGCCACTGAAGCTTTCTTT.

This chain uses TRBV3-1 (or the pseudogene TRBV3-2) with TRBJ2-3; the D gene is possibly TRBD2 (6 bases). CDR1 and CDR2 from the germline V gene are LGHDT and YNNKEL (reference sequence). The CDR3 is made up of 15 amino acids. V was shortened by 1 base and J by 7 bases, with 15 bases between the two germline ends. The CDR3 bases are TGTGCCAGCAGCCAAGGGGGGACTGGAAGCTATACGCAGTATTTT. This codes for CASSQGGTGSYTQYF.

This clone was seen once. As DNA, the CDR3 is TGTGCCACCAGTGATTTGCGGGGAAAGGATTGGGAAAAACTGTTTTTT. It encodes CATSDLRGKDWEKLFF. This chain links TRBV24-1 with TRBJ1-4; D gene unclear. Germline V CDR1 and CDR2: KGHDR, SFDVKD. Trimming left V 0 bases short and J 8 bases short, with 15 bases between. The CDR3 contains 16 residues.

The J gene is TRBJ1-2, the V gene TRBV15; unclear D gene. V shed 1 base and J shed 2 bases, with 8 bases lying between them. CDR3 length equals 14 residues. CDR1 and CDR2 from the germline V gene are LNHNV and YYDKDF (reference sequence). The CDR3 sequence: CATSRVPGNYGYTF. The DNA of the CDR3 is TGTGCCACCAGCAGAGTCCCAGGCAACTATGGCTACACCTTC.

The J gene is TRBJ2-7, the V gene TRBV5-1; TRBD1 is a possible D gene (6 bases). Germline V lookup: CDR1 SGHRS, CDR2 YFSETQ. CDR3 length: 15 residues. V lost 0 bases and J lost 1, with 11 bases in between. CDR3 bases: TGCGCCAGCAGCTTGGGGGGGACACTTTCCTACGAGCAGTACTTC. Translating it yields CASSLGGTLSYEQYF.

The CDR3: CSASSGFSYGYTF. As DNA, the CDR3 is TGCAGTGCTAGTTCGGGATTCTCCTATGGCTACACCTTC. The chain recombines TRBV20-1 with TRBJ1-2; D is ambiguous. The CDR3 contains 13 residues. Germline assignment: CDR1 DFQATT and CDR2 SNEGSKA (reference sequence). The V gene lost 3 bases and the J gene lost 4 bases, with 12 bases spanning the gap.

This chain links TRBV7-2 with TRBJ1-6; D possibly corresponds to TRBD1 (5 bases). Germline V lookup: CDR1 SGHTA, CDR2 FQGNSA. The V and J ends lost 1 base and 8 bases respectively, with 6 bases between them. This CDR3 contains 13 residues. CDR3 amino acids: CASSLGGDSPLHF. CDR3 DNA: TGTGCCAGCAGCTTAGGGGGGGATTCACCCCTCCACTTT.

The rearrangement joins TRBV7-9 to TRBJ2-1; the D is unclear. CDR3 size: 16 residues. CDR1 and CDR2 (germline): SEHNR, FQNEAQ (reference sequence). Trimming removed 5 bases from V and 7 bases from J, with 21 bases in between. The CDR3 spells CASSLGLHQADNEQFF. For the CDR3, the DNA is TGTGCCAGCAGCCTTGGCCTCCATCAGGCCGATAATGAGCAGTTCTTC.

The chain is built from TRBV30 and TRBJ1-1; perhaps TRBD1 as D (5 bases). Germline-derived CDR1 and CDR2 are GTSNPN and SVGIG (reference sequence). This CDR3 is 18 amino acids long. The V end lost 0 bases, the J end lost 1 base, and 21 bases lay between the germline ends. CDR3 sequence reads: CAWSVRAEGMGTNTEAFF. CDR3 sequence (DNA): TGTGCCTGGAGTGTACGGGCGGAGGGGATGGGGACGAACACTGAAGCTTTCTTT.

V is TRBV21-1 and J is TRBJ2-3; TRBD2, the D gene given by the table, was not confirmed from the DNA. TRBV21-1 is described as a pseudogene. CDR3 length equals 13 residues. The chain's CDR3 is CATSGGGRNTQYF. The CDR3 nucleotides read TGTGCCACCTCCGGGGGGGGGCGAAATACGCAGTATTTT.

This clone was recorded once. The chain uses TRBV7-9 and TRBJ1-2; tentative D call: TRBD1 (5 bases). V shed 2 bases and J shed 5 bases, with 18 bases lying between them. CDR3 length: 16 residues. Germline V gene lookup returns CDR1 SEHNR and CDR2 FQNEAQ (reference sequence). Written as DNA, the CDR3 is TGTGCCAGCAGCTTATCCCCGCTGGGGCATAGGTATGGCTACACCTTC. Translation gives CASSLSPLGHRYGYTF.